This T cell receptor (beta chain) is from a study of blood T cell repertoires in COVID-19. Study background: Acute and convalescent COVID-19 specimens originated in the United States, Italy and Spain. T cells, B-cell-depleted T cells, or PBMCs supplied cDNA or gDNA.

Germline values: CDR1 MDHEN, CDR2 SYDVKM. This CDR3 comprises 12 residues. The germline V and J ends were trimmed by 7 bases and 1 base, with 7 bases remaining between them. Original processing notes: Reference gene primer amplification gave estimated nucleated cell counts. The method was immunoSEQ multiplex PCR; TCRdb's version includes in-frame clones alone and lacks a portion of them. That table supplies the V and J calls and clone size; D and trimming were determined from the DNA. The sample records roughly 200,000 clones, approximately 91% being singletons. The sample comprised peripheral blood. The genes are TRBV28 and TRBJ1-1; D gene ambiguous. The sequence was obtained from a man between 35 and 55 years old with acute or convalescent COVID-19. CDR3 protein: CASINTNTEAFF. As DNA, the CDR3 is TGTGCCAGCATTAACACGAACACTGAAGCTTTCTTT.